Listed below are T cell receptor beta chains from one sample, sequenced in a study of cytomegalovirus exposure and HLA in healthy donors. Produced via immunoSEQ multiplex PCR; TCRdb's table is partial and in-frame only. The data hold over 150,000 clones, with around 75% observed a single time. Sequencing input: PBMCs. The receptor source for this set is a male donor in good health and CMV-seronegative. CDR3s include the opening cysteine and the closing phenylalanine or tryptophan. The D gene is left open where the match is weak. Expanded clones get a size class; other rows say once, few or many, or leave the size out.

cdr3_aa | cdr3_nt | d_call | j_call | v_call | clone_size
CASSERRGLGYTF | TGTGCCAGCAGTGAACGCAGGGGGCTAGGCTACACCTTC | TRBD1 | TRBJ1-2 | TRBV6-1 | -
CASSKGGGINQPQHF | TGTGCCAGTAGTAAGGGGGGGGGAATCAATCAGCCCCAGCATTTT | - | TRBJ1-5 | TRBV19 | -
CAISKGEGTEAFF | TGTGCCATCTCAAAGGGGGAGGGCACTGAAGCTTTCTTT | - | TRBJ1-1 | TRBV19 | -
CASSPQVNYGYTF | TGCGCCAGCAGCCCTCAGGTTAACTATGGCTACACCTTC | - | TRBJ1-2 | TRBV5-1 | -
CASTGGVYGYTF | TGTGCCAGTACTGGTGGAGTCTATGGCTACACCTTC | - | TRBJ1-2 | TRBV19 | few
CASSLDENRGANYGYTF | TGTGCCAGCAGCTTAGATGAGAACAGGGGCGCTAACTATGGCTACACCTTC | TRBD1 | TRBJ1-2 | TRBV7-2 | -
CASSRGTYQETQYF | TGTGCCAGCAGCAGAGGGACATACCAAGAGACCCAGTACTTC | - | TRBJ2-5 | TRBV6-5 | -
CASSTGTSGGANEQFF | TGCGCCAGCAGCACCGGGACTAGCGGGGGGGCCAATGAGCAGTTCTTC | TRBD2 | TRBJ2-1 | TRBV5-1 | -
CASGRTPGANYGYTF | TGTGCTAGTGGCCGGACACCAGGGGCTAACTATGGCTACACCTTC | - | TRBJ1-2 | TRBV12-5 | few
CASSPGQGRETQYF | TGCGCCAGCAGCCCGGGACAGGGAAGAGAGACCCAGTACTTC | TRBD1 | TRBJ2-5 | TRBV4-1 | -
CASSQGGIAGFYNEQFF | TGCGCCAGCAGCCAGGGGGGTATAGCGGGGTTCTACAATGAGCAGTTCTTC | TRBD2 | TRBJ2-1 | TRBV4-1 | once
CASSPERGPTEAFF | TGCGCCAGCAGCCCGGAGCGGGGGCCCACTGAAGCTTTCTTT | - | TRBJ1-1 | TRBV5-1 | -
CASSSSAEAFF | TGTGCCAGCAGCTCGTCGGCTGAAGCTTTCTTT | - | TRBJ1-1 | TRBV7-9 | -
CASSLGTVQETQYF | TGTGCCAGCAGCTTGGGGACAGTACAAGAGACCCAGTACTTC | - | TRBJ2-5 | TRBV5-8 | few
CASSLEGTDTQYF | TGCGCCAGCAGCTTGGAGGGGACAGATACGCAGTATTTT | - | TRBJ2-3 | TRBV5-1 | -
CASSAPGTEYEQYF | TGTGCCAGCAGCGCCCCCGGGACAGAATACGAGCAGTACTTC | TRBD1 | TRBJ2-7 | TRBV7-2 | -
CASSPPDRGYGYTF | TGTGCCAGCAGCCCGCCGGACAGGGGGTATGGCTACACCTTC | TRBD1 | TRBJ1-2 | TRBV5-4 | -
CASSPSGRQDNEQFF | TGTGCCAGCAGTCCCTCCGGCAGGCAAGACAATGAGCAGTTCTTC | - | TRBJ2-1 | TRBV27 | -
CASSPGGADSPLHF | TGTGCCAGCAGCCCGGGTGGGGCCGATTCACCCCTCCACTTT | - | TRBJ1-6 | TRBV7-8 | -
CASSFDRDEKLFF | TGTGCCAGCAGTTTCGACAGGGATGAAAAACTGTTTTTT | TRBD1 | TRBJ1-4 | TRBV28 | -
CASSLAGGAFSGNTIYF | TGCGCCAGCAGCTTAGCCGGTGGGGCCTTCTCTGGAAACACCATATATTTT | - | TRBJ1-3 | TRBV5-1 | once
CASSPSAGGSRGNTIYF | TGTGCCAGCTCACCATCCGCAGGGGGCTCTAGAGGAAACACCATATATTTT | TRBD1 | TRBJ1-3 | TRBV18 | -
CASSPTSGYGYTF | TGTGCCAGTAGCCCTACTTCGGGCTATGGCTACACCTTC | - | TRBJ1-2 | TRBV19 | -
CASSGTKDQPQHF | TGTGCCAGCAGTGGGACAAAAGATCAGCCCCAGCATTTT | - | TRBJ1-5 | TRBV6-1 | -
CASSDRGGIQETQYF | TGTGCCAGTAGCGACAGGGGCGGGATCCAAGAGACCCAGTACTTC | TRBD1 | TRBJ2-5 | TRBV19 | -
CASSQDSGETQYF | TGTGCCAGTAGTCAGGACAGCGGAGAGACCCAGTACTTC | - | TRBJ2-5 | TRBV19 | -
CASTPSSGYGYTF | TGTGCCAGCACCCCCTCGAGCGGTTATGGCTACACCTTC | - | TRBJ1-2 | TRBV7-8 | -
CAISEFQGKDTQYF | TGTGCCATCAGTGAGTTCCAGGGGAAAGATACGCAGTATTTT | - | TRBJ2-3 | TRBV10-3 | -
CSVVGRDGNYGYTF | TGCAGCGTTGTGGGCAGGGATGGGAACTATGGCTACACCTTC | - | TRBJ1-2 | TRBV29-1 | -